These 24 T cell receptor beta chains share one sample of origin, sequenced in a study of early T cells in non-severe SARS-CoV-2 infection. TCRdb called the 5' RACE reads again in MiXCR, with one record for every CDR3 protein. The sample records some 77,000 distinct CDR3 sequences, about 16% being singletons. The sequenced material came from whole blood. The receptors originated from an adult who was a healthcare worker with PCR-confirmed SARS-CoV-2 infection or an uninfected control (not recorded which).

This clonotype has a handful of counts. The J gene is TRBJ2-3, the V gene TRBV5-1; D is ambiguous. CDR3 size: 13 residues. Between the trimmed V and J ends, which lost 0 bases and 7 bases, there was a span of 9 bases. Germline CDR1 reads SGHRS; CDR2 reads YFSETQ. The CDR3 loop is CASSLAQEYTQYF. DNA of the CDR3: TGCGCCAGCAGCTTGGCTCAGGAGTATACGCAGTATTTT.

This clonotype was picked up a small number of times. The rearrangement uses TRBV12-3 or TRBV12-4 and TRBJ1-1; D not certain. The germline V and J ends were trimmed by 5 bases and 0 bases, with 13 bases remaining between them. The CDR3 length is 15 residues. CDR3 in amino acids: CASSPVTVMNTEAFF. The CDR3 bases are TGTGCCAGCAGTCCTGTGACGGTGATGAACACTGAAGCTTTCTTT.

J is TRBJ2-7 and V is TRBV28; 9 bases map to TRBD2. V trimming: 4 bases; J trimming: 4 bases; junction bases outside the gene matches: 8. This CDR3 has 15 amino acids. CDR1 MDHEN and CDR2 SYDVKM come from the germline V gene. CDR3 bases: TGTGCCAGCAGTTCTTACCGACTAGCGGAGTACGAGCAGTACTTC. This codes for CASSSYRLAEYEQYF.

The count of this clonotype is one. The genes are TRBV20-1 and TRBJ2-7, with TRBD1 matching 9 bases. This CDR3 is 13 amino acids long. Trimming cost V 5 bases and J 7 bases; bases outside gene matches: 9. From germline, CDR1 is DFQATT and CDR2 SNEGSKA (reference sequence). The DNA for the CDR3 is TGCAGTGCTCGTAGGGACAGGGCGGGGGAGCAGTACTTC. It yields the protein CSARRDRAGEQYF.

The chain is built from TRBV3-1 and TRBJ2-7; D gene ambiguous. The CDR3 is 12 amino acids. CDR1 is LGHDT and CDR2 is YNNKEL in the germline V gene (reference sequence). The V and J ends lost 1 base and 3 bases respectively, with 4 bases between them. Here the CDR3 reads CASSQAFYEQYF. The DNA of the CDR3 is TGTGCCAGCAGCCAAGCCTTCTACGAGCAGTACTTC.

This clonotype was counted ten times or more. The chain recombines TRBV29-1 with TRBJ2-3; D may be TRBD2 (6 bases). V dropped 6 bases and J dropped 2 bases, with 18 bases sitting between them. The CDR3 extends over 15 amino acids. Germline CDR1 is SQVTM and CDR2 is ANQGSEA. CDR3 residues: CSVVAVLRDTDTQYF. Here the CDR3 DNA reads TGCAGCGTCGTAGCGGTCCTAAGGGACACAGATACGCAGTATTTT.

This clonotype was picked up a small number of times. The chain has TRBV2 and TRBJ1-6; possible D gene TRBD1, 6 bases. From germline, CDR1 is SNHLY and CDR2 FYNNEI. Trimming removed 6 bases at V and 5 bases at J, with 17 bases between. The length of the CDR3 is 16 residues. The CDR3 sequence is CASRVRGGRDNSPLHF. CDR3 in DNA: TGTGCCAGCAGGGTCAGGGGCGGAAGGGATAATTCACCCCTCCACTTT.

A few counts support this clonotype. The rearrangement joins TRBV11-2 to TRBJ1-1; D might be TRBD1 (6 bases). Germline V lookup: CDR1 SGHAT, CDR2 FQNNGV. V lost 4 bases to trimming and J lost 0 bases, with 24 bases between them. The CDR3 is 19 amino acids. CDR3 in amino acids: CASSWTYGQSTFMNTEAFF. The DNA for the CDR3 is TGTGCCAGCAGCTGGACATACGGACAGTCAACTTTCATGAACACTGAAGCTTTCTTT.

The CDR3 DNA is TGCAGCTGTACGGGGGAATCTGGAAACACCATATATTTT. This sequence encodes CSCTGESGNTIYF. The rearrangement joins TRBV29-1 to TRBJ1-3; D is possibly TRBD1 (5 bases). CDR3 length: 13 amino acids. The germline V gene has CDR1 SQVTM and CDR2 ANQGSEA. V shed 8 bases and J shed 1 base, with 12 bases lying between them.

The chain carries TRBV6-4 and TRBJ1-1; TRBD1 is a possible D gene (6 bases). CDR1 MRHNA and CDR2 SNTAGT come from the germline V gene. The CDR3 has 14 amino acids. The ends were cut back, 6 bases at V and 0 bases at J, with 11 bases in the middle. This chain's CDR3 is CASRKDRMNTEAFF. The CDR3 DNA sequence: TGTGCCAGCAGGAAAGACAGGATGAACACTGAAGCTTTCTTT.

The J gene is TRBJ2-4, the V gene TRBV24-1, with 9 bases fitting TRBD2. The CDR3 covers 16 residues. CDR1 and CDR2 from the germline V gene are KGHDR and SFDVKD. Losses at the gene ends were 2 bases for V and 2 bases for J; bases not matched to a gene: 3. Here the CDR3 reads CATSDSSGTTKNIQYF. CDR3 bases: TGTGCCACCAGTGATTCTAGCGGGACGACCAAAAACATTCAGTACTTC.

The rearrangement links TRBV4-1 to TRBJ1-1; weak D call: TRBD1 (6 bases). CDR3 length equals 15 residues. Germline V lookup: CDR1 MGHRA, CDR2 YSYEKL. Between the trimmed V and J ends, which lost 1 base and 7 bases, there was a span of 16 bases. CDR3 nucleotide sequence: TGCGCCAGCAGCCAAGTACAACAGGGCATCAGTGAAGCTTTCTTT. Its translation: CASSQVQQGISEAFF.

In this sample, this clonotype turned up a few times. The CDR3 reads CASSLNSDRGRVGELFF. The CDR3 coding sequence is TGTGCCAGCAGCCTAAACTCGGACAGGGGGCGAGTCGGGGAGCTGTTTTTT. V usage is TRBV11-2 and J usage is TRBJ2-2, with 11 bases lining up with TRBD1. CDR3 length: 17 amino acids. Germline lookup yields CDR1 SGHAT and CDR2 FQNNGV. V shed 5 bases and J 7 bases; nucleotides not matched to a gene: 12.

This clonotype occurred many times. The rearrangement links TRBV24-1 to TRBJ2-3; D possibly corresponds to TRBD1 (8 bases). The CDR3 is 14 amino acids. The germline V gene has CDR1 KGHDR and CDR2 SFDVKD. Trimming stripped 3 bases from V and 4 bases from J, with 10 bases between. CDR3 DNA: TGTGCCACCAGTGATACAGGGGGGGCAGATACGCAGTATTTT. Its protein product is CATSDTGGADTQYF.

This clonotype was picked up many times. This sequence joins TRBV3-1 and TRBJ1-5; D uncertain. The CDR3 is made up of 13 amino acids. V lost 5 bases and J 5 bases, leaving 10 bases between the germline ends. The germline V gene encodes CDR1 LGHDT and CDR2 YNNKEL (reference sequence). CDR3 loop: CASSTEADQPQHF. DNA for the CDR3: TGTGCCAGCAGCACAGAAGCGGATCAGCCCCAGCATTTT.

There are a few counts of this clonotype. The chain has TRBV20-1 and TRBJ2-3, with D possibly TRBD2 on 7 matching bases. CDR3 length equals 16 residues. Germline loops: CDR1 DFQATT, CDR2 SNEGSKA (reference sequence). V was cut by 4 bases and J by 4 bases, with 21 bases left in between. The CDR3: CSATLGGGPLADTQYF. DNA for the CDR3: TGCAGTGCTACTCTCGGCGGGGGCCCCCTCGCAGATACGCAGTATTTT.

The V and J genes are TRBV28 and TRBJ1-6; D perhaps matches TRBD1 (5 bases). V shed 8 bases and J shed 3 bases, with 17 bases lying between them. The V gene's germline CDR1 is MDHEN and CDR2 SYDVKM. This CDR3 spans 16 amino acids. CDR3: CASGGRSLNYNSPLHF. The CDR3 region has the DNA TGTGCCAGCGGGGGTAGGAGCCTAAACTATAATTCACCCCTCCACTTT. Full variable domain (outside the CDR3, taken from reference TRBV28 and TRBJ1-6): DVKVTQSSRYLVKRTGEKVFLECVQDMDHENMFWYRQDPGLGLRLIYFSYDVKMKEKGDIPEGYSVSREKKERFSLILESASTNQTSMYLCASGGRSLNYNSPLHFGNGTRLTVT.

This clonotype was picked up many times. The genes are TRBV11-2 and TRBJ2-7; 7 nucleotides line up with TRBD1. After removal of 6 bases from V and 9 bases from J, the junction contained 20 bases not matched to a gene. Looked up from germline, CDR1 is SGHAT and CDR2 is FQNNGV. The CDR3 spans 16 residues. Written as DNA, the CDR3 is TGTGCCAGCAGTTTGCTTGGGGACAGCTCCTTTCGGGGGCAGTACTTC. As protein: CASSLLGDSSFRGQYF.

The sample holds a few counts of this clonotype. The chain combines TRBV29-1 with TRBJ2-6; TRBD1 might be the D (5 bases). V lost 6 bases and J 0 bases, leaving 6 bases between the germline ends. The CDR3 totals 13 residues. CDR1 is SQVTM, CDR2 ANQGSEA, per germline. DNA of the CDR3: TGCAGCGTCAGGGTCTCTGGGGCCAACGTCCTGACTTTC. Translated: CSVRVSGANVLTF.

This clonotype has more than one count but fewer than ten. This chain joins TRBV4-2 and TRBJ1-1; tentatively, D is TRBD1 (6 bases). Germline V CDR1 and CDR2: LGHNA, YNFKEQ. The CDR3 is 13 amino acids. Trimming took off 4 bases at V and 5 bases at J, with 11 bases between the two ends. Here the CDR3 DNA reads TGTGCCAGCAGCCCCCTAGGGGGAACTGAAGCTTTCTTT. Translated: CASSPLGGTEAFF.

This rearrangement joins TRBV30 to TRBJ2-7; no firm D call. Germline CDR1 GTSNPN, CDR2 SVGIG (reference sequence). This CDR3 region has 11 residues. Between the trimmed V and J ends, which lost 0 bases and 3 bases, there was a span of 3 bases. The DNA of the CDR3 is TGTGCCTGGAGTGTCGTCTACGAGCAGTACTTC. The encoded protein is CAWSVVYEQYF.

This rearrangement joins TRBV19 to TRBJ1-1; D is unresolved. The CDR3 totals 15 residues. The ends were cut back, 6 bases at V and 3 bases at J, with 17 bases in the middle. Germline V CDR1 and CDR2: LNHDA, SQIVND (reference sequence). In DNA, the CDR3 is TGTGCCAGTAGCCCTTTTGGGAGGGCTGACACTGAAGCTTTCTTT. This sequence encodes CASSPFGRADTEAFF. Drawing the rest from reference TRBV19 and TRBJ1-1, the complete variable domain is DGGITQSPKYLFRKEGQNVTLSCEQNLNHDAMYWYRQDPGQGLRLIYYSQIVNDFQKGDIAEGYSVSREKKESFPLTVTSAQKNPTAFYLCASSPFGRADTEAFFGQGTRLTVV.

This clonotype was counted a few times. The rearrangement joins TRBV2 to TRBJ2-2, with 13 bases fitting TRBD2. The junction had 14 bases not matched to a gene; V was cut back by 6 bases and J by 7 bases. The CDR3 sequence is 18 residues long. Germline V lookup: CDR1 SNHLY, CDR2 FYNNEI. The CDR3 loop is CASRVTGLAGAPGGELFF. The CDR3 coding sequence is TGTGCCAGCAGGGTTACTGGACTAGCGGGAGCCCCAGGCGGGGAGCTGTTTTTT. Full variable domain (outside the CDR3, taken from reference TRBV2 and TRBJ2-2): EPEVTQTPSHQVTQMGQEVILRCVPISNHLYFYWYRQILGQKVEFLVSFYNNEISEKSEIFDDQFSVERPDGSNFTLKIRSTKLEDSAMYFCASRVTGLAGAPGGELFFGEGSRLTVL.

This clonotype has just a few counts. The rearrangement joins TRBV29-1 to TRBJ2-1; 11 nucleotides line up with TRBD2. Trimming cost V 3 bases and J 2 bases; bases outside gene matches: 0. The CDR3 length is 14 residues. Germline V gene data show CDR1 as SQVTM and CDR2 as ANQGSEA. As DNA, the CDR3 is TGCAGCGTTGAGGGACTAGCGGCCTACAATGAGCAGTTCTTC. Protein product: CSVEGLAAYNEQFF.